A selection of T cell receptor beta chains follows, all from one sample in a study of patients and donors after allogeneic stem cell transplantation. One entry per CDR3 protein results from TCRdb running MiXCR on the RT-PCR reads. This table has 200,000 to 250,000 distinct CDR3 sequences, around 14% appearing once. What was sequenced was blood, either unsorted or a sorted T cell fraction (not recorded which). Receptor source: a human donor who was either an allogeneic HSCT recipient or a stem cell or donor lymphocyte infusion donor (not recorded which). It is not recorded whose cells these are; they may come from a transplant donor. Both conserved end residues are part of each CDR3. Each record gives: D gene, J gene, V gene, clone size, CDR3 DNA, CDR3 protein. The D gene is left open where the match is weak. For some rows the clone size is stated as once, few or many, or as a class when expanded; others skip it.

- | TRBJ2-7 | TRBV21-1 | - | TGTGCCAGCAGCAACAGGGGGGACGCCGAGCAGTACTTC | CASSNRGDAEQYF
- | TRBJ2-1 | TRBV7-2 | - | TGTGCCAGCAGCCTTACATACAGCTCCTACAATGAGCAGTTCTTC | CASSLTYSSYNEQFF
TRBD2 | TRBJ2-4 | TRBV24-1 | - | TGTGCCACCAGTGGAAATAGCGGGAGTGCCAAAAACATTCAGTACTTC | CATSGNSGSAKNIQYF
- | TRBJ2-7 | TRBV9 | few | TGTGCCAGCAGCGTAGGGGTAGCGGATGTCTACGAGCAGTACTTC | CASSVGVADVYEQYF
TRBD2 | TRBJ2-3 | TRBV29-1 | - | TGCAGCGGAGAGGGGACTAGCGGGGACACAGATACGCAGTATTTT | CSGEGTSGDTDTQYF
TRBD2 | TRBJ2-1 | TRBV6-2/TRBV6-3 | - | TGTGCCAGCAGTTGGCGGGGGGGCCGAAATGAGCAGTTCTTC | CASSWRGGRNEQFF
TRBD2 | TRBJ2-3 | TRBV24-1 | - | TGTGCCACCAGTGACCCTCTAGCGGGGTCCACAGATACGCAGTATTTT | CATSDPLAGSTDTQYF
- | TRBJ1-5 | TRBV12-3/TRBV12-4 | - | TGTGCCAGCAGTTCAGTGGCCGGAGTTTTCGCTCAGCCCCAGCATTTT | CASSSVAGVFAQPQHF
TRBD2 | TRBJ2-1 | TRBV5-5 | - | TGTGCCAGCAGCCCTGGACTAGCGGGAGTGATATCCTACAATGAGCAGTTCTTC | CASSPGLAGVISYNEQFF
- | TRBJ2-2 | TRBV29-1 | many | TGCAGCGTTGAGGGCGTTGGGCCAAGGACCGGGGAGCTGTTTTTT | CSVEGVGPRTGELFF
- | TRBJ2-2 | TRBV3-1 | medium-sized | TGTGCCAGCAGGATCAGGGCGGGACGAACGAACACCGGGGAGCTGTTTTTT | CASRIRAGRTNTGELFF
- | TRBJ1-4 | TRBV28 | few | TGTGCCAGCAAAGGAGGAGGGACTAATGAAAAACTGTTTTTT | CASKGGGTNEKLFF
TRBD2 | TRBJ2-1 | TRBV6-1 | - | TGTGCCGGCTCGGGGGGTAGCGGGGAATACAATGAGCAGTTCTTC | CAGSGGSGEYNEQFF
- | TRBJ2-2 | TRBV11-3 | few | TGTGCCAGCAGCTTAGGACCCGAACGGTCCGGGGAGCTGTTTTTT | CASSLGPERSGELFF
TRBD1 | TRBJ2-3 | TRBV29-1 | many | TGCAGCGTCCGAGCGACAGGGTACACAGATACGCAGTATTTT | CSVRATGYTDTQYF
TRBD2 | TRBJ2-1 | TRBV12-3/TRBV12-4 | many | TGTGCCAGCAGTGGCCGCCGGGAGGGAACCTACAATGAGCAGTTCTTC | CASSGRREGTYNEQFF
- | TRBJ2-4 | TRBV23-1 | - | TGCGCCAGCACCCCCAGACGAACCAAGAACACCGAAAACATTCAGTACTTC | CASTPRRTKNTENIQYF
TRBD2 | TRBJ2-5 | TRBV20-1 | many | TGCAGTGCTAGCGGTTGGGTAGCGGGAGCGAGGGAGACCCAGTACTTC | CSASGWVAGARETQYF
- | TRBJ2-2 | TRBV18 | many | TGTGCCAGCTCACCAAGACAGAAAACCGGGGAGCTGTTTTTT | CASSPRQKTGELFF
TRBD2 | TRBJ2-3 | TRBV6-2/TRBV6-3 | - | TGTGCCAGCAGTTACGGGAGCGGGAGGCCGAGCACAGATACGCAGTATTTT | CASSYGSGRPSTDTQYF
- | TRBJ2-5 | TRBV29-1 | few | TGCAGCGTTGATAACACAGGGTTTGGGACCCAGTACTTC | CSVDNTGFGTQYF
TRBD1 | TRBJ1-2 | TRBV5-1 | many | TGCGCCAGCAGCTTGGGACAGGGAGTTTCAGCTAACTATGGCTACACCTTC | CASSLGQGVSANYGYTF
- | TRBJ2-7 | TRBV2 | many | TGTGCCAGCAGTGAAACTTTTAGAGCCAAAACGTTC | CASSETFRAKTF
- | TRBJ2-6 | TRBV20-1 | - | TGCAGTGCTAACCCTCGGGGTACTGGGGCCAACGTCCTGACTTTC | CSANPRGTGANVLTF
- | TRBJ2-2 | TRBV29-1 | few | TGCAGCGTTGGGCCCCCGATCGGGGAGCTGTTTTTT | CSVGPPIGELFF
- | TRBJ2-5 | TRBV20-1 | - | TGCAGTGCTAGAGATCCTAGCGCCGGGGGTGGGACCCAGTACTTC | CSARDPSAGGGTQYF
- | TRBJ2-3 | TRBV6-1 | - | TGTGCCACCCTCCGGGGCCTAAGCACAGATACGCAGTATTTT | CATLRGLSTDTQYF
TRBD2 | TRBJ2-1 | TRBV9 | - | TGTGCCAGCAGCGTTAGCGGGGGCCGAGCCTACAATGAGCAGTTCTTC | CASSVSGGRAYNEQFF
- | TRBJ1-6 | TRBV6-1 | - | TGTGCCAGCCGGGCGGTTGGATTGGTAGGCTCACCCCTCCACTTT | CASRAVGLVGSPLHF
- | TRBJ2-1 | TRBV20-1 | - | TGCAGTGCTAGCGGCCCGGGGCTCAATGAGCAGTTCTTC | CSASGPGLNEQFF
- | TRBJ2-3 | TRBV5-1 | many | TGCGCCAGCAGCTTGACGACAGATACGCAGTATTTT | CASSLTTDTQYF
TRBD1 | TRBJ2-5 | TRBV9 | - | TGTGCCAGCAGCGTGCAGACAGGGGGTTTCGCAGAGACCCAGTACTTC | CASSVQTGGFAETQYF
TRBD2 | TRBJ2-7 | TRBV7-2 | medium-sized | TGTGCCAGCAGCCCGCCGGGACTAGCGGGGGGGCTGTACGAGCAGTACTTC | CASSPPGLAGGLYEQYF
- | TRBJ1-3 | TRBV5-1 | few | TGCGCCAGCAGCTTGGAGGGCAGTTTATTCTCTGGAAACACCATATATTTT | CASSLEGSLFSGNTIYF
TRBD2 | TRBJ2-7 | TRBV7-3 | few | TGTGCCAGCAGCCTCAGTAGCGGGGGGGGATTATACGAGCAGTACTTC | CASSLSSGGGLYEQYF
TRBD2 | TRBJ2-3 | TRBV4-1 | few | TGCGCCAGCACCCCCCTCCCGGCTAGCGGGGTAAACACAGATACGCAGTATTTT | CASTPLPASGVNTDTQYF
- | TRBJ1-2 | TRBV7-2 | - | TGTGCCAGCAGACCAGACAGATTCCAAATACCCTCTATCTTC | CASRPDRFQIPSIF
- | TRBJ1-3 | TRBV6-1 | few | TGTGCCAGCATTAACAGCGGTGGAAACACCATATATTTT | CASINSGGNTIYF
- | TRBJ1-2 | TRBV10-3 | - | TGTGCCATCAGGCCGCGGGACGGACTTCTCTATGGCTACACCTTC | CAIRPRDGLLYGYTF
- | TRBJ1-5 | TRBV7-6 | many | TGTGCCAGCAGCTTAGAAGGTAGTGTTCCGGGTATTCGGGTACAGCCCCAGCATTTT | CASSLEGSVPGIRVQPQHF
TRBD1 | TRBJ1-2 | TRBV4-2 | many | TGTGCCAGCAGCCAAGATAGGACAGGTACCGGCTACACCTTC | CASSQDRTGTGYTF
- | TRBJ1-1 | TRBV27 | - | TGTGCCAGCACTCCAAGCCGGGGGAGCGCTGAAGCTTTCTTT | CASTPSRGSAEAFF
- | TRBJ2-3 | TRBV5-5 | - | TGTGCCAGCAGCCCCCCGGGACTTTTCACAGATACGCAGTATTTT | CASSPPGLFTDTQYF
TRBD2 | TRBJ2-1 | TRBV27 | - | TGTGCCATTCGGAGACTAGCGGGGTCAGACGAGCAGTTCTTC | CAIRRLAGSDEQFF
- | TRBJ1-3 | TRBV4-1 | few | TGCGCCAGCAGCCAGGCCGGGATAGGCCGAAACACCATATATTTT | CASSQAGIGRNTIYF
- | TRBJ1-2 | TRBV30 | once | TGTGCCTGGATTCCCGGGGGGCCTCACCATTATGGCTACACCTTC | CAWIPGGPHHYGYTF
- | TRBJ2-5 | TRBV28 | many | TGTGCCAGCAGACAAGAGACCCAGTACTTC | CASRQETQYF
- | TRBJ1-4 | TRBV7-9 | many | TGTGCCAGCAGCTTAGTGCAGGGCTCCGAAAAACTGTTTTTT | CASSLVQGSEKLFF
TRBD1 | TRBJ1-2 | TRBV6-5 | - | TGTGCCAGCAGTTATGGCCAGGGGGATTTTTATGGCTACACCTTC | CASSYGQGDFYGYTF
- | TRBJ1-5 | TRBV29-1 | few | TGCAGCGTAGGAGGGGGGGCTCAGCCCCAGCATTTT | CSVGGGAQPQHF
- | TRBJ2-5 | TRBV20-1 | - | TGCAGTGCTAGACTCCCAGGAAGCCAAGAGACCCAGTACTTC | CSARLPGSQETQYF
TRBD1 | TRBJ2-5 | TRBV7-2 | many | TGTGCCAGCAGCTTAGCGGACAGGTCCGAGGAGACCCAGTACTTC | CASSLADRSEETQYF
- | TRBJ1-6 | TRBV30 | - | TGTGCCTGGAGTCGGTATGGGGTGGGGACCGTAGATAATTCACCCCTCCACTTT | CAWSRYGVGTVDNSPLHF